This T cell receptor (beta chain) was sequenced during a study of blood T cells in healthy people across ages. Together with a sample-barcoded 5' primer, a J-beta primer mix was included in a second PCR lasting roughly 6 to 12 cycles. TCRdb passed the 5' RACE reads through MiXCR, listing each CDR3 protein once. In the table there are over 1,300,000 distinct CDR3 sequences, almost 60% of which are singletons. The V gene's germline CDR1 is MNHEY and CDR2 SMNVEV (reference sequence). There are 12 residues in the CDR3. V gave up 3 bases and J gave up 9 bases, with 9 bases separating them. The chain employs TRBV27 and TRBJ2-1; D gene unclear. The sequence came from a man younger than 35 in good health. Sequencing was carried out using blood. CDR3 amino acids: CASSFLGGEQFF. The CDR3 coding sequence is TGTGCCAGCAGTTTCCTAGGTGGTGAGCAGTTCTTC.